One TCR beta chain is described in this entry. There is no known antigen for this receptor. The record has no base qualities; no much larger clone is one base away. The sample is drawn from a study of blood T cell repertoires in COVID-19 (dated by TCRdb to between 2020 and 2021). About the study as a whole: Collaborator samples came from the United States, Italy and Spain and covered acute and convalescent phases of COVID-19. The prospective study material was composed of cDNA or gDNA derived from T cells, B-cell-depleted T cells, or PBMCs. Subjects who had been exposed to COVID-19, were actively infected with it, or had recovered from it provided the deeply sampled blood TCRbeta repertoires that made up the dataset. The repertoires were released in a freely available public database intended as a resource for research on the immune response to SARS-CoV-2. Samples were obtained from the ongoing ImmuneRACE study (first 160 participants) and from 1,254 subjects provided by 6 global collaborators. Sample metadata almost always included a de-identified subject ID, COVID-19 status, age in years and sex. Where HLA class I and class II types were available, the types were taken from metadata supplied by the sample provider, not from assay-based typing. The investigation overall reported the following: The quantity of clinical and demographic metadata differed by source and by participant and was supplied without curation.

The collaborating institutions used their own protocols to collect whole blood in K2EDTA tubes. For TCRbeta analysis, collaborators shipped samples as frozen whole blood, isolated PBMCs, or DNA extracted from either of those sample types. The CDR3 runs 15 residues from the cysteine to the phenylalanine. CDR3 DNA only is kept here, 45 bases in frame from base 1. The V and J ends are trimmed by 1 base and 0 bases, leaving 9 bases between them. Based on the germline V gene, the CDR1 and CDR2 sequences are SGHTA and FQGNSA. The immunoSEQ Assay, a bias-controlled multiplex PCR, was used to amplify TCRbeta CDR3 regions from genomic DNA. As for how the authors treated the data: The number of nucleated cells in each sample was estimated from the amplification of reference gene primers within the assay. Sequence reads were collapsed and filtered to measure the absolute abundance of every unique TCRbeta CDR3 rearrangement. For each sample, productive Simpson clonality was calculated as the square root of Simpson's diversity index over productive rearrangements. Sourced from immuneACCESS, this table was stored by TCRdb with only in-frame sequences that have V and J called. A share of the clones is absent; for the studies checked, an unresolved V gene accounts for under half, and the remainder has no known explanation. V, J and clone size are taken as reported in that table, and D and trimming were inferred from the DNA itself. In this sample the table shows 120,000 or so clones, 65% to 85% of which occur a single time. The leading ten clones occupy approximately 1.8% of the sample.

The sequence joins TRBV7-2 to TRBJ1-2; a tentative D match to TRBD1 spans 5 bases. The sequence came from a man between 65 and 85 years old with acute or convalescent COVID-19. Input material: peripheral blood. At the DNA level, the sequence is TGTGCCAGCAGCTTAGTAGGACATGCTAACTATGGCTACACCTTC. It encodes CASSLVGHANYGYTF.